This T cell receptor beta chain was identified in a study of T cells in Graves' hyperthyroidism and ophthalmopathy. TCR beta CDR3 sequences were amplified from RNA transcripts. The HTBI set primed first-round TCR CDR3 RT-PCR. TCRdb called the multiplex PCR reads again in MiXCR, with one record for every CDR3 protein. The profile shows under 250,000 distinct CDR3 sequences, approximately 25% of them singletons. Findings and caveats of the study: Also found in blood were most expanded thyroid clonotypes above 0.001. Ophthalmopathy and stable hyperthyroidism were separated by a 13 V-J model.

The sample holds many counts of this clonotype. Its target is unknown. Looked up from germline, CDR1 is LGHDT and CDR2 is YNNKEL (reference sequence). The V gene lost 1 base and the J gene lost 5 bases, with 14 bases spanning the gap. The CDR3 spans 15 residues. Not enrolled were patients with uncontrolled infection, other autoimmune disease, pregnancy or lactation. This sequence was found in a woman in her 40s with Graves' ophthalmopathy. Sequences were obtained from blood. V is TRBV3-1 and J is TRBJ1-1; D may be TRBD1 (6 bases). The CDR3 is CASSQGSQGTTEAFF. In nucleotides, the CDR3 is TGTGCCAGCAGCCAAGGTTCACAGGGTACAACTGAAGCTTTCTTT.